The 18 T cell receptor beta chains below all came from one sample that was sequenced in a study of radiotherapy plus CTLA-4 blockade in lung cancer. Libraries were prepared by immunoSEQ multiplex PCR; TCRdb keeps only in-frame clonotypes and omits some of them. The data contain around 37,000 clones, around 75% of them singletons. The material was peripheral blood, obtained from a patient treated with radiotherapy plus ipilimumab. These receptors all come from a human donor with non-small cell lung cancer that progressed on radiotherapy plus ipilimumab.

The CDR3 nucleotides read TGTGCCAGCAGCTTGAACTCCCGGCGGACCCAGTACTTC. It is translated as CASSLNSRRTQYF. The chain combines TRBV7-2 with TRBJ2-5, with D unclear. CDR1 and CDR2 from the germline V gene are SGHTA and FQGNSA. Trimming left V 3 bases short and J 7 bases short, with 12 bases between. The CDR3 sequence is 13 residues long.

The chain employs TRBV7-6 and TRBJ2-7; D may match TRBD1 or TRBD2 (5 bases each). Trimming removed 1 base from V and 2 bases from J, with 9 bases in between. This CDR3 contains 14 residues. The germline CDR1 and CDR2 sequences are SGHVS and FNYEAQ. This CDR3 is CASSLVGPTYEQYF. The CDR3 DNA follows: TGTGCCAGCAGCTTAGTGGGACCTACCTACGAGCAGTACTTC.

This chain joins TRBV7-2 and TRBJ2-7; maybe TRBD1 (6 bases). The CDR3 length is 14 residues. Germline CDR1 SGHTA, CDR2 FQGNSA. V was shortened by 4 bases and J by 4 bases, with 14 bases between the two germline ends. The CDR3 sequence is CASSYNRVSYEQYF. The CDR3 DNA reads TGTGCCAGCAGCTACAACAGGGTATCGTACGAGCAGTACTTC.

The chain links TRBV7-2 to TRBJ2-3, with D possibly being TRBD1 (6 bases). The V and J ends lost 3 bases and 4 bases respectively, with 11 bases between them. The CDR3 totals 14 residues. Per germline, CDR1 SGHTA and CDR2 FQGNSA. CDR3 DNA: TGTGCCAGCAGCTTTACAGGGTTCCCAGATACGCAGTATTTT. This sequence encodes CASSFTGFPDTQYF.

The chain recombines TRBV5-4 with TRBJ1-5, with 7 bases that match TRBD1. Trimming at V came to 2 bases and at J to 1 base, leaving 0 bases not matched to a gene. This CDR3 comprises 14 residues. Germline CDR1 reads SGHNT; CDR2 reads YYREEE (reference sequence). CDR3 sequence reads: CASSFRGSNQPQHF. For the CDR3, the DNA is TGTGCCAGCAGCTTCAGGGGGAGCAATCAGCCCCAGCATTTT. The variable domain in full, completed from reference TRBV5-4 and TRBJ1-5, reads ETGVTQSPTHLIKTRGQQVTLRCSSQSGHNTVSWYQQALGQGPQFIFQYYREEENGRGNFPPRFSGLQFPNYSSELNVNALELDDSALYLCASSFRGSNQPQHFGDGTRLSIL.

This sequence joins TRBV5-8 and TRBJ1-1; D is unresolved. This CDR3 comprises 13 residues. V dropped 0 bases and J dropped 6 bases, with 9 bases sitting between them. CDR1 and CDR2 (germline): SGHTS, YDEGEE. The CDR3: CASSLVEAAEAFF. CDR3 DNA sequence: TGTGCCAGCAGCTTGGTGGAGGCCGCTGAAGCTTTCTTT.

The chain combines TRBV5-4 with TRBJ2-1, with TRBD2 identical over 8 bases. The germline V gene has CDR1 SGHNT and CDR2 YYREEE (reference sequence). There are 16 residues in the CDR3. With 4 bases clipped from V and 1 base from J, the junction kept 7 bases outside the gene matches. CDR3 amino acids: CASSLPGTSSYNEQFF. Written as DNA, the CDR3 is TGTGCCAGCAGCCTCCCCGGGACTAGTTCCTACAATGAGCAGTTCTTC.

The CDR3 bases are TGTGCCAGCAGCTTGGGAGATCAGCCCCAGCATTTT. The encoded protein is CASSLGDQPQHF. This chain joins TRBV5-6 and TRBJ1-5; D is uncertain. Trimming cost V 0 bases and J 5 bases, with 3 bases left between them. The germline gives CDR1 SGHDT, CDR2 YYEEEE. The CDR3 spans 12 residues.

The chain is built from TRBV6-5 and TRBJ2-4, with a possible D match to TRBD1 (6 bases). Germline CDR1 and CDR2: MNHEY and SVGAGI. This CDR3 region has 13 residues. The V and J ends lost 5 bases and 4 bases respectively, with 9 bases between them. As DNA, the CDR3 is TGTGCCAGCAGTATCGGACAGAAAAACATTCAGTACTTC. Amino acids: CASSIGQKNIQYF.

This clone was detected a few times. The CDR3 here is CASSWDSNTGELFF. For the CDR3, the DNA is TGTGCCAGCAGTTGGGACAGCAACACCGGGGAGCTGTTTTTT. The genes are TRBV7-9 and TRBJ2-2, with 7 bases identical to TRBD1. Trimming cost V 6 bases and J 2 bases; bases outside gene matches: 3. CDR3 length equals 14 residues. Germline CDR1 is SEHNR and CDR2 is FQNEAQ (reference sequence).

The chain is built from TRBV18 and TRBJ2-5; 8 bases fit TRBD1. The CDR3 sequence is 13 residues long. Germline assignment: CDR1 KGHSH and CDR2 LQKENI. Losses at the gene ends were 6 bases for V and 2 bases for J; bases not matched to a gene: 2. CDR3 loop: CASSRDRQETQYF. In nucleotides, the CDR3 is TGTGCCAGCTCCCGGGACAGGCAAGAGACCCAGTACTTC. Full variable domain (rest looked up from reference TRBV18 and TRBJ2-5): NAGVMQNPRHLVRRRGQEARLRCSPMKGHSHVYWYRQLPEEGLKFMVYLQKENIIDESGMPKERFSAEFPKEGPSILRIQQVVRGDSAAYFCASSRDRQETQYFGPGTRLLVL.

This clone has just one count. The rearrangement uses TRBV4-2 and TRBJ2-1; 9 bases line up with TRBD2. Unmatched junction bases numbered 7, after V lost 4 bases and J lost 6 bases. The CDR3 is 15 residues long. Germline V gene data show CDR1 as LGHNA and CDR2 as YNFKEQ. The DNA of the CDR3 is TGTGCCAGCAGCCCTCGACTAGCGGTCGTCAATGAGCAGTTCTTC. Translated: CASSPRLAVVNEQFF.

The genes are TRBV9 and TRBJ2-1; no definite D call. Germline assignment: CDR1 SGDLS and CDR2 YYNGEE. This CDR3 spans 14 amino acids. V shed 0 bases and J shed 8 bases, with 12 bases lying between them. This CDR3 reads CASSVGDPVYEQFF. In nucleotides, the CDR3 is TGTGCCAGCAGCGTAGGAGATCCGGTATATGAGCAGTTCTTC. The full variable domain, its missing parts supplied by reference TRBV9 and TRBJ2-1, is DSGVTQTPKHLITATGQRVTLRCSPRSGDLSVYWYQQSLDQGLQFLIQYYNGEERAKGNILERFSAQQFPDLHSELNLSSLELGDSALYFCASSVGDPVYEQFFGPGTRLTVL.

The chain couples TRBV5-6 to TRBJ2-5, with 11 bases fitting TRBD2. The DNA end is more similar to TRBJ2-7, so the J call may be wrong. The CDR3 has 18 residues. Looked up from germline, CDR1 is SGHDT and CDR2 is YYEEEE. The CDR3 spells CASSSPVPTSGRSDEQYF. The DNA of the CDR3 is TGTGCCAGCAGCTCCCCCGTACCAACTAGCGGGAGATCAGACGAGCAGTACTTC.

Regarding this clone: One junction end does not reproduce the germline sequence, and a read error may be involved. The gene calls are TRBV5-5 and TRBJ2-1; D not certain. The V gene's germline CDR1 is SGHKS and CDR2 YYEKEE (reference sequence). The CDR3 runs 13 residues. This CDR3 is CVSNYIPSNEQFF. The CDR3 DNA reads TGTGTCAGCAACTACATCCCGTCCAATGAGCAGTTCTTC. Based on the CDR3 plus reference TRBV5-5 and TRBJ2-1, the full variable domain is DAGVTQSPTHLIKTRGQQVTLRCSPISGHKSVSWYQQVLGQGPQFIFQYYEKEERGRGNFPDRFSARQFPNYSSELNVNALLLGDSALYLCVSNYIPSNEQFFGPGTRLTVL.

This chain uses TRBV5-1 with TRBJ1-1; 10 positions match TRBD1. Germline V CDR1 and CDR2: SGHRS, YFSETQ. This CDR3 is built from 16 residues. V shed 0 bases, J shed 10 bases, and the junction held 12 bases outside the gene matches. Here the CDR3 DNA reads TGCGCCAGCAGCTTGGATGGCGGAGACAGGGGGCTGGCAGCTTTCTTT. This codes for CASSLDGGDRGLAAFF. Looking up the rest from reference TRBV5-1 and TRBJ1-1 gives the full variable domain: KAGVTQTPRYLIKTRGQQVTLSCSPISGHRSVSWYQQTPGQGLQFLFEYFSETQRNKGNFPGRFSGRQFSNSRSEMNVSTLELGDSALYLCASSLDGGDRGLAAFFGQGTRLTVV.

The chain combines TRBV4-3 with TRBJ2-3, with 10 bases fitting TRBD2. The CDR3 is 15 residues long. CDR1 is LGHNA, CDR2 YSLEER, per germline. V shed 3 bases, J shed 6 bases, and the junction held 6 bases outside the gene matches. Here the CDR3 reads CASSQRAGGPDTQYF. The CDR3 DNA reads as TGCGCCAGCAGCCAGAGAGCGGGGGGGCCGGATACGCAGTATTTT.

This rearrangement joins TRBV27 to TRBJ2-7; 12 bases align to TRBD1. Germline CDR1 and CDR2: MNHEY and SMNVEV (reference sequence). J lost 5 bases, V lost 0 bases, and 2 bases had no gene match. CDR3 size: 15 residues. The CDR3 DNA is TGTGCCAGCAGTTTATCGGGACAGGGGGCTAACGAGCAGTACTTC. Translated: CASSLSGQGANEQYF.